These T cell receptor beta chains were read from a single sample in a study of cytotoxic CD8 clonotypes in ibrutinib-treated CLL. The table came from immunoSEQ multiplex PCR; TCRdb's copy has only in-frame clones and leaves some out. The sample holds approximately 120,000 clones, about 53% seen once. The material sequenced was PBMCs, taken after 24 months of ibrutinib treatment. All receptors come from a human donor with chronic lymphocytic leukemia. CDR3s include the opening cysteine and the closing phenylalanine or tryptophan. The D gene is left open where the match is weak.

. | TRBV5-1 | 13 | CASSLAPDSPLHF
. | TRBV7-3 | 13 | CASSLSYQDTQYF
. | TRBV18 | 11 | CASRNTGELFF
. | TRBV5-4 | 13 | CASSTTGNTEAFF
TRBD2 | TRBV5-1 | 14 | CASSTPGGPYEQYF
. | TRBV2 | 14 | CASSDRVGGETQYF
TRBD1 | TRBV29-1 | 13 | CSGTGFTGNTIYF
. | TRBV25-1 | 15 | CASSDILRATDTQYF
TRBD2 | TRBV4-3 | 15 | CASSQGLAGVSTQYF
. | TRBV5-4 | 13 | CASSLRGTPGYTF
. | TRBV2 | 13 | CASSPVHGYEQYF
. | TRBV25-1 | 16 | CASSGFAGRDTNEQFF
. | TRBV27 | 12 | CASSLKGSGYTF
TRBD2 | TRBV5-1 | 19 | CASSSGLAGGLSSYNEQFF
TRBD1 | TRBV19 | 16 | CASSARQGSNNQPQHF
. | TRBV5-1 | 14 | CASSLGGADYGYTF
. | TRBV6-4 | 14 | CASSDSRTRVEQYF
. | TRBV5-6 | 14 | CASSPREGGYGYTF
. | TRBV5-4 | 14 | CASSLFGANTEAFF
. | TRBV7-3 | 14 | CASRGTSNTGELFF
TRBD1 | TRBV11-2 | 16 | CASSRTGNINNSPLHF
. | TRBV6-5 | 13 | CASRRDGYYEQYF
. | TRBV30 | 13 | CAWSKGIDPEAFF
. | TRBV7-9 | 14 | CASSSTEPGNAIYF
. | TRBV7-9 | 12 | CASSQTGFPQYF
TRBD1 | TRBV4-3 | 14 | CASSLGQGNTEAFF
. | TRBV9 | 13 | CASSVGSGETQYF
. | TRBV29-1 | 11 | CSALGGKTQYF
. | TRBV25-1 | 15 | CASSERQSHNYGYTF
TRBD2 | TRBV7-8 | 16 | CASSLRLAGGSNEQFF
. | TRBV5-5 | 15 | CASSRNLQSNQPQHF
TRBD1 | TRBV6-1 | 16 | CASSEVGRGPDSPLHF
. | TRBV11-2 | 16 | CASSPQFGRSSYEQYF
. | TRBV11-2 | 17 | CASSLIGSGPNGDTQYF